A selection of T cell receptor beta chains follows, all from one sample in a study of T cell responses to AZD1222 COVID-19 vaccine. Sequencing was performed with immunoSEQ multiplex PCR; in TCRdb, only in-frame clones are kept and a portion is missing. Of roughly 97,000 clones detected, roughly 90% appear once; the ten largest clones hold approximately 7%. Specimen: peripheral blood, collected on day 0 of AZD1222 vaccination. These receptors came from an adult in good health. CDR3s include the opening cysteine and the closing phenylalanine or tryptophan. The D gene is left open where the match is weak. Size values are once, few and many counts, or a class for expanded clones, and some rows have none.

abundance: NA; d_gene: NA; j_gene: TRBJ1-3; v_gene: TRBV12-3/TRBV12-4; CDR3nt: TGTGCCAGCAGCCCCAGTTCTGGAAACACCATATATTTT; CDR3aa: CASSPSSGNTIYF
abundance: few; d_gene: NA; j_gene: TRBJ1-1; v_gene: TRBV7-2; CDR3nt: TGTGCCAGCAGCCCTCATATGAACACTGAAGCTTTCTTT; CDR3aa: CASSPHMNTEAFF
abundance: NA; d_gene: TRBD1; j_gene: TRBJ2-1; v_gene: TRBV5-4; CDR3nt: TGTGCCAGCAGCCAGAGACAGGGAAGCTCCTACAATGAGCAGTTCTTC; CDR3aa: CASSQRQGSSYNEQFF
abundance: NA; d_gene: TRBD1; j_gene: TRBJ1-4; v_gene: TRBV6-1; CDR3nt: TGTGCCAGCAGTGAAGCCCCCGGACAGGGTCTATTTGCTAATGAAAAACTGTTTTTT; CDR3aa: CASSEAPGQGLFANEKLFF
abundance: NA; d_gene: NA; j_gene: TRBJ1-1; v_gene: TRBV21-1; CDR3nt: TGTGCCAGCAGCAAAACAGGTGTAACTGAAGCTTTCTTT; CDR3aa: CASSKTGVTEAFF
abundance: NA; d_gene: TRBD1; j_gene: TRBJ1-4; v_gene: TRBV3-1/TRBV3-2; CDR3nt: TGTGCCAGCAGCCCAGGACAGGCTCGAGAAAAACTGTTTTTT; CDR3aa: CASSPGQAREKLFF
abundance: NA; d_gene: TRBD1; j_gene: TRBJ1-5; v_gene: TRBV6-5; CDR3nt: TGTGCCAGCACTAGGACAGGGGGTAATCAGCCCCAGCATTTT; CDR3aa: CASTRTGGNQPQHF
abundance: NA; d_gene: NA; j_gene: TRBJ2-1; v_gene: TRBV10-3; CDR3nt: TGTGCCATCAGTGAGTCGGACACCTACAATGAGCAGTTCTTC; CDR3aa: CAISESDTYNEQFF
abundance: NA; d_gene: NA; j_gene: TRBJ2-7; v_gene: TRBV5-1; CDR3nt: TGCGCCAGCAGCAGGACGGGCACCTACGAGCAGTACTTC; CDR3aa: CASSRTGTYEQYF
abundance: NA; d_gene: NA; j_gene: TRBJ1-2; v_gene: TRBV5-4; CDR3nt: TGTGCCAGCAGCTTGGCCCCAGGGAACTATGGCTACACCTTC; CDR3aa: CASSLAPGNYGYTF
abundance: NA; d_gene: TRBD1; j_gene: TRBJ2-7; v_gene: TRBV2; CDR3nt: TGTGCCAGCAGCCGGACAGGGGGTTTGAACTACGAGCAGTACTTC; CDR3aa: CASSRTGGLNYEQYF